The T cell receptor beta chain under discussion was sequenced for a study of Graves' ophthalmopathy and Graves' hyperthyroidism. TCR beta CDR3 amplification used RNA transcripts. First-round RT-PCR with HTBI primers preceded a second-round multiplex PCR. TCRdb itself ran the multiplex PCR reads through MiXCR, one entry per CDR3 protein. Found here are over a million distinct CDR3 sequences, less than 45% of them singletons; the top ten hold around 10%. On this clonotype: Its target is not known. No DNA is shown, since the ends of the CDR3 on it are uncertain; the CDR3 is the one TCRdb lists.

General study points: The model achieved 70.59% sensitivity and less than 75% specificity for ophthalmopathy progression.

Orbital computed tomography, thyroid ultrasound, TRAb, serum thyroxine and clinical symptoms formed the basis of diagnosis. Counting both end residues, the CDR3 totals 18 amino acids. Germline CDR1 is SGHTA and CDR2 is FQGNSA. V is TRBV7-2 and J is TRBJ2-2; the table calls TRBD1, which could not be checked here. What was sequenced was peripheral blood or thyroid tissue (not recorded which). The clonotype comes from an adult man with Graves' hyperthyroidism. CDR3 sequence reads: CASSSRQGHEQYFGELFF.